This TCR beta chain was captured by sequencing in a study of OX40 agonist ivuxolimab in advanced cancers. Study context: Participants averaged roughly 60 years of age (range about 23 to 79) and were approximately 81% male.

Libraries were prepared by immunoSEQ multiplex PCR; TCRdb keeps only in-frame clonotypes and omits some of them. Among approximately 68,000 clones listed, approximately 84% were seen once. The CDR3 contains 12 residues. The germline CDR1 and CDR2 sequences are SGHAT and FQDESV (reference sequence). This clone is a singleton in its sample. The V and J genes are TRBV11-1 and TRBJ2-5; D unresolved. The last part of the DNA fits TRBJ2-7 better; the J call may be wrong. The source material was CD4+ or CD8+ T cells sorted from blood, sampled in a trial of the OX40 agonist ivuxolimab. This clonotype was sampled from an adult with an advanced solid tumor such as melanoma, head and neck, liver or kidney cancer. The CDR3 loop is CASSSSSYEQYF. The DNA for the CDR3 is TGTGCCAGCAGCTCAAGCTCCTACGAGCAGTACTTC.